The present T cell receptor beta chain was sequenced within a study of PD-L1 blockade in urothelial cancer. Whole-study context: Typically, measured as a median, blood samples had roughly 140,000 T cells. Study-wide results and caveats: Clonality of blood TCR below the median before treatment predicted better survival.

This clone appeared a few times. As yet, its antigen is unknown. The time point is: peripheral blood 6 weeks after treatment start. Data came from immunoSEQ multiplex PCR; TCRdb stores just in-frame clones and leaves some out. Of over 70,000 clones in the sample, less than 90% are singletons; the top ten hold approximately 8.4%. This clonotype was obtained from a man between 70 and 80 years old with urothelial cancer. The source material was PBMCs, sampled around atezolizumab (anti-PD-L1) treatment.

CDR3 protein: CSVGDRGGNYGYTF. The CDR3 region has the DNA TGCAGCGTTGGTGACAGGGGAGGCAACTATGGCTACACCTTC. The chain combines TRBV29-1 with TRBJ1-2; 8 bases map to TRBD1. This CDR3 spans 14 amino acids. In germline, CDR1 is SQVTM, CDR2 ANQGSEA. Losses at the gene ends were 4 bases for V and 2 bases for J; bases not matched to a gene: 6.